This TCR beta chain was sequenced for a study of cytomegalovirus exposure and HLA in healthy donors. The study's findings and limits: Relative to equally common others, HLA-associated TCR beta chains showed greater clonal expansion in a later analysis. For TCR beta chains, V- and J-gene trimming was later linked to a missense DCLRE1C variant.

Researchers ran the PCR with 60 Vbeta and 13 Jbeta primers. This table comes from immunoSEQ multiplex PCR, and its TCRdb copy is limited to in-frame clones, with some not included. The data show under 150,000 clones, 70% to 80% seen once. Remarks on this clone: Its specificity is not known.

V lost 8 bases to trimming and J lost 0 bases, with 11 bases between them. Germline CDR1 MNHEY, CDR2 SVGAGI. This CDR3 has 15 residues. The sample taken for sequencing was PBMCs. This clonotype originated in a woman between 40 and 55 years old in good health and CMV-seropositive. This chain connects TRBV6-5 to TRBJ2-6; D is perhaps TRBD2 (5 bases). This CDR3 is CASREGPSGANVLTF. The CDR3 DNA sequence: TGTGCCAGCCGAGAGGGCCCCTCTGGGGCCAACGTCCTGACTTTC.